One sample yielded the 5 T cell receptor beta chains listed below, sequenced in a study of PD-1 blockade in classical Hodgkin lymphoma (TCRdb year 2020). The sample's time point, from its label and the paper: cycle 1 day 1 (C1D1), immediately before nivolumab initiation. Every trial patient had relapsed following autologous stem cell transplantation, and prior brentuximab vedotin exposure was what differed among cohorts A, B and C. A Miltenyi CD4+ T cell isolation kit was used for magnetic negative selection to purify CD4+ T cells from thawed PBMCs. The library was built by means of the immunoSEQ multiplex PCR assay. The immuneACCESS repertoire file appears here via TCRdb, limited to in-frame rearrangements. These files lack a portion of the clones; in checked studies, under half of the deficit traces to unresolved V genes, and the cause of the others is not known. This sample lists some 35,000 clones; roughly 90% were detected once. The ten largest clones represent about 0.24% of the sample.

The material sequenced was CD4+ T cells from blood, taken at baseline. The receptors were gathered from a human donor with classical Hodgkin lymphoma.

This chain joins TRBV6-7 and TRBJ2-3; D perhaps matches TRBD2 (6 bases). TRBV6-7 is sorted into the ORF group, with uncertain function. Trimming pared 8 bases from V and 3 bases from J, leaving 9 bases between. The CDR3 is made up of 12 amino acids. CDR3 sequence (DNA): TGTGCCAGCGGTCGGGGGACAGATACGCAGTATTTT. Protein product: CASGRGTDTQYF.

The chain couples TRBV28 to TRBJ2-2, with TRBD2 as a possible D gene (5 bases). The CDR3 extends over 12 amino acids. Trimming cost V 7 bases and J 6 bases, with 9 bases left between them. Germline V lookup: CDR1 MDHEN, CDR2 SYDVKM. In nucleotides, the CDR3 is TGTGCCAGCATGGAGGAGGCCGGGGAGCTGTTTTTT. Translation gives CASMEEAGELFF.

The chain recombines TRBV9 with TRBJ2-1; the D is unclear. Per the germline V gene, CDR1 is SGDLS and CDR2 is YYNGEE. CDR3 length: 15 amino acids. V lost 2 bases and J lost 2, with 11 bases in between. CDR3 loop: CASSVRPPPYNEQFF. CDR3 nucleotides: TGTGCCAGCAGCGTTAGACCCCCCCCCTACAATGAGCAGTTCTTC. Filled out from reference TRBV9 and TRBJ2-1, the complete variable domain reads DSGVTQTPKHLITATGQRVTLRCSPRSGDLSVYWYQQSLDQGLQFLIQYYNGEERAKGNILERFSAQQFPDLHSELNLSSLELGDSALYFCASSVRPPPYNEQFFGPGTRLTVL.

The chain links TRBV2 to TRBJ1-1; 9 bases match TRBD1. In germline, CDR1 is SNHLY, CDR2 FYNNEI. With V trimmed by 6 bases and J by 3 bases, 5 bases remained unmatched. CDR3 length: 14 amino acids. CDR3 loop: CASRLTGGDTEAFF. The CDR3 DNA reads as TGTGCCAGCAGGCTGACAGGGGGGGACACTGAAGCTTTCTTT.

The chain employs TRBV28 and TRBJ1-5, with D maybe TRBD1 (5 bases). Deletions cut 4 bases from V and 7 bases from J, with 17 bases between. The CDR3 length is 15 residues. Germline loops: CDR1 MDHEN, CDR2 SYDVKM. This chain's CDR3 is CASSWWADSPQPQHF. CDR3 DNA: TGTGCCAGCAGTTGGTGGGCCGACAGCCCCCAGCCCCAGCATTTT.